The T cell receptor (beta chain) under discussion was sequenced for a study of regulatory T cells in long-lasting Graves disease. Time point indicated: newly diagnosed GD, antithyroid drugs for less than 3 months. Generation of the TCR library employed RNA extracted from PBMCs. This clonotype was seen many times. Germline CDR1 and CDR2: SGHRS and YFSETQ. There are 17 residues in the CDR3. V was pared by 2 bases and J by 3 bases, with 17 bases between. HTBI primers from iRepertoire and Arm-PCR of CDR3 regions yielded the TCR beta libraries. TCRdb recomputed calls from the multiplex PCR reads with MiXCR, one row per CDR3 protein. The sample holds about 220,000 distinct CDR3 sequences; around a fifth are singletons and the top ten take about 12%. The sample also formed part of further work on T cells in Graves' hyperthyroidism and ophthalmopathy.

The chain is built from TRBV5-1 and TRBJ2-2; D unresolved. The TCR sequence derives from a woman aged 30 to 39 with Graves disease. The sample in question was peripheral blood mononuclear cells (PBMCs), obtained at new diagnosis, from a patient treated with antithyroid drugs. The CDR3 spells CASSLIPGALDTGELFF. The CDR3 DNA follows: TGCGCCAGCAGCTTAATCCCAGGTGCCCTGGACACCGGGGAGCTGTTTTTT.